This T cell receptor beta chain was recorded in a study of Tregs in tolerant kidney transplant recipients. Sequenced by immunoSEQ multiplex PCR; TCRdb stores in-frame clones only, minus some. The sample yields more than 11,000 clones, of which the top ten take up about 26%. Trimming cost V 0 bases and J 0 bases, with 9 bases left between them. The CDR3 length is 16 residues. The germline gives CDR1 SGHRS, CDR2 YFSETQ. In the case of this clone: The CDR3 end lies 3 residues beyond the end of the read and is filled in from the germline J gene.

Mixed chimerism was transient after nonmyeloablative marrow transplants from related graft donors. Sequencing used CD8+ T cells from blood (PBMCs), obtained 6 months after the transplant. This sequence joins TRBV5-1 and TRBJ1-4, with a possible D match to TRBD1 (5 bases). This receptor was obtained from a human patient who received a combined kidney and bone marrow transplant. Some T cells may be graft donor cells. The CDR3 is CASSLEGPATNEKLFF. The DNA read from the CDR3 is TGCGCCAGCAGCTTGGAGGGGCCCGCAACTAATGAAAAA.